Sequencing of this T cell receptor (beta chain) was carried out in a study of blood T cell repertoires in COVID-19. Study details: Some COVID-19 samples were acute and others convalescent; all came from the United States, Italy and Spain.

This CDR3 contains 17 residues. Trimming stripped 1 base from V and 3 bases from J, with 18 bases between. Germline assignment: CDR1 SGHVS and CDR2 FQNEAQ. This clone was seen a single time. The assay was immunoSEQ multiplex PCR, and TCRdb's table has in-frame clones only and misses some. The table shows around 15,000 clones, with 85% to 90% occurring only once. Input material: peripheral blood. The sequence came from a woman aged 70-85 years in a cohort sampled during active or convalescent COVID-19. The chain links TRBV7-8 to TRBJ1-1, with D perhaps TRBD1 (5 bases). CDR3 sequence reads: CASSLVPRQGWDTEAFF. The CDR3, as DNA: TGTGCCAGCAGCTTAGTCCCGAGGCAGGGTTGGGACACTGAAGCTTTCTTT. Together with reference TRBV7-8 and TRBJ1-1, the CDR3 gives the full variable domain: GAGVSQSPRYKVAKRGQDVALRCDPISGHVSLFWYQQALGQGPEFLTYFQNEAQLDKSGLPSDRFFAERPEGSVSTLKIQRTQQEDSAVYLCASSLVPRQGWDTEAFFGQGTRLTVV.